What follows describes a single T cell receptor beta chain. Its antigen is unidentified. The source of the sample is a study of cytomegalovirus exposure and HLA in healthy donors. Study-level results: It was reported that the classifier diagnosed cytomegalovirus status with high specificity and sensitivity in both the original and validation cohorts. CMV antigen specificity of three CMV-associated chains was confirmed in vitro. Most TCR sequences were seen very rarely across donors, but some public TCRs occurred in many.

Produced via immunoSEQ multiplex PCR; TCRdb's table is partial and in-frame only. The sample records approximately 160,000 clones, under 95% being singletons. Germline CDR1 is MDHEN and CDR2 is SYDVKM. This CDR3 is built from 12 residues. Trimming stripped 5 bases from V and 8 bases from J, with 12 bases between. This chain uses TRBV28 with TRBJ1-2, with TRBD1 as a possible D gene (5 bases). This TCR was recovered from a woman aged 18-29 years in good health and CMV-seropositive. The specimen was PBMCs. CDR3 protein: CASSTTAIGYTF. The CDR3 nucleotides are TGTGCCAGCAGTACGACAGCCATAGGCTACACCTTC.